The present T cell receptor (beta chain) was sequenced within a study of cytomegalovirus exposure and HLA in healthy donors. Study information: There were about 85 million unique TCRs (from HLA-typed donors) in an early data release.

Comment on this clone: Its antigen is still unknown.

Both 60 Vbeta primers and 13 Jbeta primers went into the PCR. The repertoire was sequenced with immunoSEQ multiplex PCR; TCRdb's copy has only in-frame clones and lacks some. The table includes 80,000 or so clones, about 64% detected once. General study results and limits: A later analysis reportedly found fewer N-insertions in an Asian-associated ancestry cluster than the approximately 660-donor mean. Later analysis associated a missense DCLRE1C variant with TCR beta V- and J-gene trimming.

Germline lookup yields CDR1 MNHEY and CDR2 SMNVEV (reference sequence). The CDR3 covers 13 residues. V was trimmed by 10 bases and J by 5 bases, leaving 17 bases between them. This sequence joins TRBV27 and TRBJ2-5; tentatively, D is TRBD1 (5 bases). Source material: PBMCs. This clonotype was obtained from a man in his thirties or forties in good health and CMV-seropositive. The DNA of the CDR3 is TGTGCCACCCAGGGTGGGGCTACGGAGACCCAGTACTTC. Translation gives CATQGGATETQYF.